Reported below is one T cell receptor (beta chain). Its antigen is undetermined. The time point here: after dendritic cell vaccination, including at tumor progression/relapse. Blood PBMC samples: pre-vaccination, two weeks post third vaccination, and at tumor progression. This specimen comes from a study of glioma-infiltrating T cells after dendritic cell vaccination. The wider study: Dendritic cells derived from monocytes and pulsed with autologous tumor lysate formed the vaccine.

Study-level points and caveats: Only a small number of patients had complete blood and tumor samples.

Germline V gives CDR1 SGHRS, CDR2 YFSETQ. This CDR3 spans 15 amino acids. After removal of 4 bases from V and 1 base from J, the junction contained 4 bases not matched to a gene. Produced via immunoSEQ multiplex PCR; TCRdb's table is partial and in-frame only. The data contain roughly 100,000 clones, 90% of them singletons. The specimen comprised blood, sampled after dendritic cell vaccination. The source is a human donor with glioblastoma. The genes are TRBV5-1 and TRBJ2-1, with 8 bases that match TRBD1. The CDR3 sequence is CASSLRGQSYNEQFF. The CDR3, as DNA: TGCGCCAGCAGCCTCAGGGGGCAGTCCTACAATGAGCAGTTCTTC.